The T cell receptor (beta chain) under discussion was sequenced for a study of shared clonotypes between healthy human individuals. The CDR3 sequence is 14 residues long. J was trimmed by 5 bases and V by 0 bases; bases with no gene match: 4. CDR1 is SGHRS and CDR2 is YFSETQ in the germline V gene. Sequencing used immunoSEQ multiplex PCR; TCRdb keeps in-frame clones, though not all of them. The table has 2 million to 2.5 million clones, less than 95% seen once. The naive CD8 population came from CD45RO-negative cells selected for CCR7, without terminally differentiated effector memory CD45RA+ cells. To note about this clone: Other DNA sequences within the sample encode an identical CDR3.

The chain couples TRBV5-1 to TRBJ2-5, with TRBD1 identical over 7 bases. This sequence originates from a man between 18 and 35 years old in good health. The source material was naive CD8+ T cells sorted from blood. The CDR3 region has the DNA TGCGCCAGCAGCTTGGAAGGGGGCCCGGAGACCCAGTACTTC. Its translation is CASSLEGGPETQYF.